In this sample, the clone carrying this T cell receptor beta chain turned up a few times. Its antigen is as yet unknown. TCRdb independently ran MiXCR on the 5' RACE reads; one entry per CDR3 protein. Of roughly 690,000 distinct CDR3 sequences detected, 5.5% to 7.5% appear once; the ten largest clones hold under 2%. The entry originates in a study of identical twins. Healthy Caucasians made up all donors. Notes on the study in general: Abundant beta clonotypes from cord blood had fewer insertions, unlike memory repertoires, which showed none. Twins shared beta out-of-frame sequences in excess, but this excess was weaker. Where out-of-frame alpha sequences were twin-shared, they showed excess low generation probability.

The J segment lost 2 bases and the V segment lost 1 base, leaving 13 bases of the junction unmatched. CDR3 length: 18 residues. CDR1 is SGDLS, CDR2 YYNGEE, per germline. The chain recombines TRBV9 with TRBJ2-7; 9 bases fit TRBD2. Specimen: naive T cells sorted from blood. The receptor's source is a man aged 18 to 30 in good health. DNA of the CDR3: TGTGCCAGCAGCGTAAGCTCCAGGGGCGCGGGAGGGCCCTACGAGCAGTACTTC. Its translation is CASSVSSRGAGGPYEQYF.